The sequence of this TCR beta chain was determined in a study of blood T cell repertoires in COVID-19. As for the study in general: Samples representing acute and convalescent COVID-19 were sourced from the United States, Italy and Spain.

Germline CDR1 reads SGHRS; CDR2 reads YFSETQ. Trimming left V 0 bases short and J 3 bases short, with 15 bases between. The CDR3 is made up of 17 amino acids. Measured with immunoSEQ multiplex PCR; TCRdb has only the in-frame clones, and not every one. The sample comprises a few hundred thousand clones, roughly 90% of which are singletons, and 2.5% to 3.5% rests with the top ten. V and J are TRBV5-1 and TRBJ1-4; D is perhaps TRBD1 (6 bases). The sequenced sample was PBMCs or T cells enriched from blood (not recorded which). The origin of this receptor is a woman between 50 and 59 years old who had been exposed to COVID-19. The CDR3 coding sequence is TGCGCCAGCAGCTTGGGGGCAGGGGCTGTGGCTAATGAAAAACTGTTTTTT. Translation: CASSLGAGAVANEKLFF.